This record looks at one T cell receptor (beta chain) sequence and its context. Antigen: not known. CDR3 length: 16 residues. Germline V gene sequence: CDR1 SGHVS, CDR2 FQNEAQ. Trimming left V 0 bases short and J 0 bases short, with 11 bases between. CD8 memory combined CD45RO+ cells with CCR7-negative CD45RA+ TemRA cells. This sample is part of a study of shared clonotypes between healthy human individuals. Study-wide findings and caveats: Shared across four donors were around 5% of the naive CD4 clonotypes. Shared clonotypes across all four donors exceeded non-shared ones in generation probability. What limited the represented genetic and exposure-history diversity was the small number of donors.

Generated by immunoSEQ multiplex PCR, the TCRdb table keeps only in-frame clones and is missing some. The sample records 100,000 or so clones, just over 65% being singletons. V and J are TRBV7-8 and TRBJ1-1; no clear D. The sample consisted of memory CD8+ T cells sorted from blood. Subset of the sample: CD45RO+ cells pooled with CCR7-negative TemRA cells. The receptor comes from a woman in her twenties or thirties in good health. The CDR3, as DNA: TGTGCCAGCAGCTTAGCCCAGATGGCGATGAACACTGAAGCTTTCTTT. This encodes CASSLAQMAMNTEAFF.